The 20 T cell receptor beta chains reported below all come from one sample, sequenced in a study of control samples from healthy donors and cancer patients. Profiled with immunoSEQ multiplex PCR; TCRdb holds only in-frame clones, not every one. The profile covers under 65,000 clones, with approximately 87% appearing a single time and roughly 13% taken by the ten largest. The source material was PBMCs. The source of these receptors is a woman aged 55-70 years with lung cancer.

V usage is TRBV5-1 and J usage is TRBJ2-5; unclear D gene. Germline CDR1 SGHRS, CDR2 YFSETQ. This CDR3 contains 13 residues. Trimming pared 1 base from V and 3 bases from J, leaving 7 bases between. Written as DNA, the CDR3 is TGCGCCAGCAGCTTGTCAGGAGAAGAGACCCAGTACTTC. Its translation: CASSLSGEETQYF.

The chain employs TRBV2 and TRBJ2-7; 7 bases fit TRBD2. In germline, CDR1 is SNHLY, CDR2 FYNNEI. The CDR3 loop spans 15 amino acids. J lost 7 bases, V lost 2 bases, and 11 bases had no gene match. The CDR3 bases are TGTGCCAGCAGTGAAAGGCTGGCGGGAGTAAGGGAGCAGTACTTC. This codes for CASSERLAGVREQYF.

The rearrangement uses TRBV9 and TRBJ2-2; perhaps TRBD2 as D (5 bases). Between the trimmed V and J ends, which lost 4 bases and 5 bases, there was a span of 21 bases. The CDR3 runs 17 residues. Germline assignment: CDR1 SGDLS and CDR2 YYNGEE. As DNA, the CDR3 is TGTGCCAGCAGCTCCTCAAGAGGGATGGTTGGTACCGGGGAGCTGTTTTTT. This codes for CASSSSRGMVGTGELFF.

This chain links TRBV5-5 with TRBJ2-7, with TRBD2 matching over 10 bases. Unmatched junction bases numbered 7, after V lost 0 bases and J lost 4 bases. Germline V lookup: CDR1 SGHKS, CDR2 YYEKEE (reference sequence). The CDR3 has 16 residues. The CDR3 here is CASSLAASGSWYEQYF. CDR3 sequence (DNA): TGTGCCAGCAGCTTGGCCGCTAGCGGGAGTTGGTACGAGCAGTACTTC.

The V and J genes are TRBV5-1 and TRBJ2-7; 9 positions match TRBD2. Germline V lookup: CDR1 SGHRS, CDR2 YFSETQ. After removal of 0 bases from V and 3 bases from J, the junction contained 4 bases not matched to a gene. The CDR3 runs 15 residues. The CDR3 here is CASSLDGTSSYEQYF. CDR3 bases: TGCGCCAGCAGCTTGGACGGGACTAGCAGCTACGAGCAGTACTTC.

V gene TRBV11-2 combines with J gene TRBJ2-5; D is possibly TRBD2 (5 bases). Germline CDR1 reads SGHAT; CDR2 reads FQNNGV. V gave up 2 bases and J gave up 1 base, with 11 bases separating them. The CDR3 extends over 15 amino acids. DNA for the CDR3: TGTGCCAGCAGCTTAATGACTACGCTCCAAGAGACCCAGTACTTC. As protein: CASSLMTTLQETQYF.

This clone was counted once. The genes are TRBV6-5 and TRBJ2-7; tentative D call: TRBD2 (7 bases). Germline values: CDR1 MNHEY, CDR2 SVGAGI. Trimming stripped 4 bases from V and 1 base from J, with 14 bases between. This CDR3 has 15 residues. CDR3 amino acids: CASSSQGGGSYEQYF. The CDR3 bases are TGTGCCAGCAGTTCCCAAGGGGGGGGGTCCTACGAGCAGTACTTC.

This clone occurred once. The rearrangement links TRBV7-9 to TRBJ1-1; tentatively, D is TRBD1 (6 bases). CDR1 SEHNR and CDR2 FQNEAQ come from the germline V gene (reference sequence). With 3 bases removed from V and 2 bases from J, the gap between germline ends came to 10 bases. The CDR3 extends over 14 amino acids. The CDR3 spells CASSFRGANTEAFF. The CDR3 DNA reads TGTGCCAGCAGCTTCAGGGGAGCAAACACTGAAGCTTTCTTT.

The chain carries TRBV16 and TRBJ1-3; the D gene is possibly TRBD1 (5 bases). The CDR3 loop spans 16 amino acids. V lost 2 bases, J lost 6 bases, and 17 bases lay in between. Germline CDR1 reads KGHSY; CDR2 reads FQNENV. The CDR3 sequence is CASSQTRDGRENTIYF. DNA for the CDR3: TGTGCCAGCAGCCAAACCCGGGACGGGAGAGAAAACACCATATATTTT.

The count of this clone is one. Written as DNA, the CDR3 is TGTGCCAGCAGACCCGGGACGGCCTATAATTCACCCCTCCACTTT. Its protein product is CASRPGTAYNSPLHF. The chain carries TRBV6-5 and TRBJ1-6, with D perhaps TRBD1 (5 bases). V lost 6 bases, J lost 2 bases, and 11 bases lay in between. The CDR3 loop spans 15 amino acids. The germline gives CDR1 MNHEY, CDR2 SVGAGI.

The chain joins TRBV5-1 to TRBJ2-7, with TRBD1 matching over 7 bases. Germline values: CDR1 SGHRS, CDR2 YFSETQ. This CDR3 is built from 15 residues. Trimming at V came to 4 bases and at J to 0 bases, leaving 7 bases not matched to a gene. The CDR3 nucleotides read TGCGCCAGCAGCACCGGGGACAGTTACTCCTACGAGCAGTACTTC. This translates into CASSTGDSYSYEQYF.

This chain connects TRBV9 to TRBJ2-1; TRBD2 agrees at 14 bases. This CDR3 has 18 amino acids. The germline V gene has CDR1 SGDLS and CDR2 YYNGEE. Losses at the gene ends were 4 bases for V and 3 bases for J; bases not matched to a gene: 9. DNA for the CDR3: TGTGCCAGCAGCCCTCGACTAGCGGGGGGGCCGGGCTACAATGAGCAGTTCTTC. It encodes CASSPRLAGGPGYNEQFF. Full variable domain (rest looked up from reference TRBV9 and TRBJ2-1): DSGVTQTPKHLITATGQRVTLRCSPRSGDLSVYWYQQSLDQGLQFLIQYYNGEERAKGNILERFSAQQFPDLHSELNLSSLELGDSALYFCASSPRLAGGPGYNEQFFGPGTRLTVL.

This chain joins TRBV12-3 or TRBV12-4 and TRBJ2-7; D is unresolved. The ends were cut back, 1 base at V and 2 bases at J, with 6 bases in the middle. The CDR3 is made up of 13 amino acids. In DNA, the CDR3 is TGTGCCAGCAGTTTAGTGGCAACCTACGAGCAGTACTTC. It specifies CASSLVATYEQYF.

The genes are TRBV5-1 and TRBJ1-6; the D is unclear. The V gene lost 0 bases and the J gene lost 7 bases, with 14 bases spanning the gap. The germline CDR1 and CDR2 sequences are SGHRS and YFSETQ. This CDR3 spans 16 amino acids. CDR3 nucleotide sequence: TGCGCCAGCAGCTTGGAGAGTCCCCGGCTAAATTCACCCCTCCACTTT. This gives the protein CASSLESPRLNSPLHF.

The chain combines TRBV28 with TRBJ2-7; D perhaps matches TRBD1 (6 bases). The ends were cut back, 6 bases at V and 9 bases at J, with 21 bases in the middle. CDR3 size: 14 residues. Germline CDR1 reads MDHEN; CDR2 reads SYDVKM. CDR3 sequence reads: CASRSGQKSGGQYF. The CDR3 DNA reads as TGTGCCAGCAGATCCGGACAGAAAAGTGGGGGGCAGTACTTC.

This clone was counted once. The chain carries TRBV5-1 and TRBJ1-2, with a tentative D call TRBD1 (5 bases). Per the germline V gene, CDR1 is SGHRS and CDR2 is YFSETQ. The V end lost 4 bases, the J end lost 6 bases, and 16 bases lay between the germline ends. The CDR3 is made up of 14 amino acids. In DNA form, the CDR3 reads TGCGCCAGCAGCCCCAGTGGGGGAATAGATGGCTACACCTTC. Translated, it gives CASSPSGGIDGYTF.

The chain uses TRBV21-1 and TRBJ2-7; TRBD2, the table's D call, was not compared with the DNA. TRBV21-1 is noted as a pseudogene. This CDR3 has 18 residues. The CDR3, as DNA: TGTGCCAGCAGCAAAGGGGGCCCATCTTGGCTAGCGCGCTACGAGCAGTACTTC. It codes for CASSKGGPSWLARYEQYF.

The chain is built from TRBV5-6 and TRBJ1-3; TRBD1 matches at 8 bases. CDR1 and CDR2 from the germline V gene are SGHDT and YYEEEE. The J segment lost 2 bases and the V segment lost 4 bases, leaving 2 bases of the junction unmatched. The CDR3 consists of 14 residues. The CDR3 DNA follows: TGTGCCAGCAGCCCGACAGGGGCTGGAAACACCATATATTTT. Residues: CASSPTGAGNTIYF.

The chain links TRBV4-1 to TRBJ1-2; D is unclear. Germline values: CDR1 MGHRA, CDR2 YSYEKL. CDR3 length: 16 residues. Trimming removed 0 bases at V and 8 bases at J, with 19 bases between. CDR3 protein: CASSQDLYTVLGGYTF. CDR3 nucleotides: TGCGCCAGCAGCCAAGACCTTTACACGGTCCTAGGGGGCTACACCTTC.

The J gene is TRBJ2-2, the V gene TRBV4-1; the D gene is possibly TRBD1 (6 bases). Deletions cut 1 base from V and 4 bases from J, with 10 bases between. The V gene's germline CDR1 is MGHRA and CDR2 YSYEKL. The CDR3 loop spans 15 amino acids. This CDR3 reads CASSQGGGPTGELFF. CDR3 in DNA: TGCGCCAGCAGCCAAGGTGGGGGCCCCACCGGGGAGCTGTTTTTT.